Below, 5 T cell receptor beta chains from the same sample are listed, as sequenced in a study of blood T cell repertoires in COVID-19. Repertoires were generated with immunoSEQ multiplex PCR, while TCRdb's copy carries only in-frame clones and drops some. The sample has approximately 470,000 clones, 87% seen once. Sequencing was done on a sample of PBMCs or T cells enriched from blood (not recorded which). These receptor sequences come from a woman aged 18-29 years who had recovered from COVID-19.

Only a few counts were recorded for this clone. The V and J genes are TRBV4-1 and TRBJ1-4; 9 nucleotides agree with TRBD1. CDR1 is MGHRA, CDR2 YSYEKL, per germline. This CDR3 region has 15 residues. V shed 1 base, J shed 6 bases, and the junction held 3 bases outside the gene matches. The CDR3 DNA sequence: TGCGCCAGCAGCCAAGGGGACAGGGATCATGAAAAACTGTTTTTT. It specifies CASSQGDRDHEKLFF.

This clone has a single count. The V call is TRBV11-2, the J call TRBJ1-1, with D perhaps matching TRBD1 (5 bases). Germline V lookup: CDR1 SGHAT, CDR2 FQNNGV. Trimming removed 5 bases from V and 0 bases from J, with 10 bases in between. The CDR3 totals 14 residues. Here the CDR3 DNA reads TGTGCCAGCAGCCCCAGGGCCTTGAACACTGAAGCTTTCTTT. Its protein is CASSPRALNTEAFF.

The rearrangement links TRBV18 to TRBJ2-7; D is perhaps TRBD1 (6 bases). V dropped 2 bases and J dropped 2 bases, with 13 bases sitting between them. Germline V lookup: CDR1 KGHSH, CDR2 LQKENI. The CDR3 has 15 residues. Here the CDR3 reads CASSPGGAVAYEQYF. Written as DNA, the CDR3 is TGTGCCAGCTCACCAGGGGGCGCGGTAGCCTACGAGCAGTACTTC. Using reference TRBV18 and TRBJ2-7 for the parts outside the CDR3, the full variable domain is NAGVMQNPRHLVRRRGQEARLRCSPMKGHSHVYWYRQLPEEGLKFMVYLQKENIIDESGMPKERFSAEFPKEGPSILRIQQVVRGDSAAYFCASSPGGAVAYEQYFGPGTRLTVT.

The chain recombines TRBV30 with TRBJ1-1, with 8 bases that match TRBD1. This CDR3 is built from 11 residues. CDR1 and CDR2 (germline): GTSNPN, SVGIG (reference sequence). V was pared by 4 bases and J by 7 bases, with 2 bases of the junction left unmatched. Written as DNA, the CDR3 is TGTGCCTGGACTACAGGGGGTGAAGCTTTCTTT. Its translation is CAWTTGGEAFF.

J is TRBJ1-5 and V is TRBV24-1, with 8 bases aligning to TRBD1. J lost 2 bases, V lost 4 bases, and 3 bases had no gene match. Germline CDR1 KGHDR, CDR2 SFDVKD. The CDR3 runs 15 residues. The DNA of the CDR3 is TGTGCCACCAGTGACCTGACAGGGGGCAATCAGCCCCAGCATTTT. Translation gives CATSDLTGGNQPQHF.